This T cell receptor beta chain was identified during a study of blood T cell repertoires in COVID-19. In the study's own analysis: Estimation of nucleated cell counts relied on the amplification of reference gene primers. Generated by immunoSEQ multiplex PCR, the TCRdb table keeps only in-frame clones and is missing some. V, J and clone size are those of that table, while D and trimming were read from the DNA. The table shows more than 85,000 clones, with about 85% occurring only once. Deletions cut 5 bases from V and 4 bases from J, with 15 bases between. The CDR3 consists of 14 residues. Germline V lookup: CDR1 SEHNR, CDR2 FQNEAQ (reference sequence).

V gene TRBV7-9 combines with J gene TRBJ2-7; tentatively, D is TRBD2 (6 bases). This receptor was identified in a woman between 45 and 60 years old with COVID-19, enrolled during active disease. Sequences were obtained from peripheral blood. CDR3 DNA: TGTGCCAGCAGCCCCAGCGGAGGGCGATACGAGCAGTACTTC. Translating it yields CASSPSGGRYEQYF.